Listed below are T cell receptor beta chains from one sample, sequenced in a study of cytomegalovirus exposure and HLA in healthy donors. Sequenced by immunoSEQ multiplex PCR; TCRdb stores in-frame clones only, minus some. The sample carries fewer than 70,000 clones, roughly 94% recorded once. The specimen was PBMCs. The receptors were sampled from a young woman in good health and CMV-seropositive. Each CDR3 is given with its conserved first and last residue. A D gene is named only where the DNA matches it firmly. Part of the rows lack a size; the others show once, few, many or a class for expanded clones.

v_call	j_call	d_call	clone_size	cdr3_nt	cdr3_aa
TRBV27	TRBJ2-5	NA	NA	TGTGCCAGCAGTTTCCAGTCTGAGACCCAGTACTTC	CASSFQSETQYF
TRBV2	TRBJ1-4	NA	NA	TGTGCCAGCAGGGCCTTTTTTAATGAAAAACTGTTTTTT	CASRAFFNEKLFF
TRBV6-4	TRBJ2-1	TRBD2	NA	TGTGCCAGCAGTCCTCTAGCGGGGGGTTACAATGAGCAGTTCTTC	CASSPLAGGYNEQFF
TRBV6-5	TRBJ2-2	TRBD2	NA	TGTGCCACTCGGGGACTAGCAAGGTCCGGGGAGCTGTTTTTT	CATRGLARSGELFF
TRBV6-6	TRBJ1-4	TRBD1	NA	TGTGCCAGCAGGGGACAGGGGCTCCCCCAAAATGAAAAACTGTTTTTT	CASRGQGLPQNEKLFF
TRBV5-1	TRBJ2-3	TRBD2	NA	TGCGCCAGCAGCTTGTGGCAACTAGCGGGAGGCCCAGATACGCAGTATTTT	CASSLWQLAGGPDTQYF
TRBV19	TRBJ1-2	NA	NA	TGTGCCAGTACTAGGAACGATGGCTACACCTTC	CASTRNDGYTF
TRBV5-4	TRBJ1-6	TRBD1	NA	TGTGCCAGCAGCGGCGGACAGGGTAACAATTCACCCCTCCACTTT	CASSGGQGNNSPLHF
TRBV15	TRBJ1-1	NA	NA	TGTGCCACTACCCCGACGAGGGTGTTGGACACTGAAGCTTTCTTT	CATTPTRVLDTEAFF
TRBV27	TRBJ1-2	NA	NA	TGTGCCAGCAGTTTATCAGGAGCAAACTATGGCTACACCTTC	CASSLSGANYGYTF
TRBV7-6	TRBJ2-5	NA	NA	TGTGCCAGCAGCTTGGGGGGGCCCGAGGAGTACTTC	CASSLGGPEEYF
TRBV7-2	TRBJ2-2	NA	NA	TGTGCCAGCAGCCATTACATCGGGGAGCTGTTTTTT	CASSHYIGELFF
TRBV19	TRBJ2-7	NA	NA	TGTGCCAGTAGTATCGGGCAGGGCTACGAGCAGTACTTC	CASSIGQGYEQYF
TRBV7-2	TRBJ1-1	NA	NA	TGTGCCAGCAGCTTAGCGAGCTACACTGAAGCTTTCTTT	CASSLASYTEAFF
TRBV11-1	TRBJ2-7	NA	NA	TGTGCCAGCAGCTTACCGGTTGGGGGCGACGAGCAGTACTTC	CASSLPVGGDEQYF
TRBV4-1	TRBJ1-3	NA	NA	TGCGCCAGCAGCCAAGATAGCGGCTCTGGAAACACCATATATTTT	CASSQDSGSGNTIYF
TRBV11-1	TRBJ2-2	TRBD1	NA	TGTGCCAGCAGCTTATTCCGGACAGGGGGAAAAATTTCCGGGGAGCTGTTTTTT	CASSLFRTGGKISGELFF
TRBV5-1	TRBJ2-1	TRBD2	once	TGCGCCAGCAGCTTGGGTGGCGGGGGGGCTCAAAATGAGCAGTTCTTC	CASSLGGGGAQNEQFF
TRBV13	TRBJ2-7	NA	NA	TGTGCCAGCAGCCTACCTTTTGAGGGATTGACCCACGAGCAGTACTTC	CASSLPFEGLTHEQYF
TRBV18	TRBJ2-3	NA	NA	TGTGCCAGTTCACCCTTGACCGAGGGGACAACAGATACGCAGTATTTT	CASSPLTEGTTDTQYF
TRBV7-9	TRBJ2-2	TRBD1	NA	TGTGCCGTTGACAGGGATAACACCGGGGAGCTGTTTTTT	CAVDRDNTGELFF
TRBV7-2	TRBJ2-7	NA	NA	TGTGCCAGCAGCTTAGCGGGACTGCATAACGAGCAGTACTTC	CASSLAGLHNEQYF
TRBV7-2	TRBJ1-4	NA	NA	TGTGCCAGCAGCCCGACCCGCAGGAAAGAAAATGAAAAACTGTTTTTT	CASSPTRRKENEKLFF
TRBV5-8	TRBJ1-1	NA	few	TGTGCCAGCAGCTTAACCGACATGAACACTGAAGCTTTCTTT	CASSLTDMNTEAFF
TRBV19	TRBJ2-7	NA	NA	TGTGCCAGTAGGCCTACAGGGGGGGTCTACGAGCAGTACTTC	CASRPTGGVYEQYF
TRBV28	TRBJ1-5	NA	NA	TGTGCCAGCAGTTCTAGCTGGGGTAGCAATCAGCCCCAGCATTTT	CASSSSWGSNQPQHF
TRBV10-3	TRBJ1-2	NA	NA	TGTGCCATCAGTGAGTCCGGACAGAACAGCTACACCTTC	CAISESGQNSYTF
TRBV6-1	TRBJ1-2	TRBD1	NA	TGTGCCAGCAGTGAAACCGGGACAGGGGATGGCTACACCTTC	CASSETGTGDGYTF
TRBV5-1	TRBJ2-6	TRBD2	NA	TGCGCCAGCAGTCGGGGGGGAACTGGGGCCAACGTCCTGACTTTC	CASSRGGTGANVLTF
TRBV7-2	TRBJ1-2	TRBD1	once	TGTGCCAGCAGCTCCCGGACAGGGTCGGTTGATGGCTACACCTTC	CASSSRTGSVDGYTF
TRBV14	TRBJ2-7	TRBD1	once	TGTGCCAGCAGCCAGGAGACAGGGGTCTCCTACGAGCAGTACTTC	CASSQETGVSYEQYF
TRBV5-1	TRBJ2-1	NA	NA	TGCGCCAGCAGCTTGACACTAGGGGGCTCCTACAATGAGCAGTTCTTC	CASSLTLGGSYNEQFF
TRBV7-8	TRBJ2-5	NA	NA	TGTGCCAGCAGCTTAAAGCGGAACGTACAAGAGACCCAGTACTTC	CASSLKRNVQETQYF
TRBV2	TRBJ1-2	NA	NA	TGTGCCAGCAGTGAACAGGGATGGGTCAACTATGGCTACACCTTC	CASSEQGWVNYGYTF
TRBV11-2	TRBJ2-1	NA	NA	TGTGCCAGCAGCTTAGGCACTAGCAGGGGGAATGAGCAGTTCTTC	CASSLGTSRGNEQFF
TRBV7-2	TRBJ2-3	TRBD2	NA	TGTGCCAGCAGCTCCGCGGGGGGGCTGGGTGTAGATACGCAGTATTTT	CASSSAGGLGVDTQYF
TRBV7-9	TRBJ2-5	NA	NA	TGTGCCAGCAGCTTACGATCTCAGGGGGGCTCTTGGGAGACCCAGTACTTC	CASSLRSQGGSWETQYF
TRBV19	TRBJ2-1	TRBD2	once	TGTGCCAGTAGTATATGGAGCGGGAGCGGAAATGAGCAGTTCTTC	CASSIWSGSGNEQFF
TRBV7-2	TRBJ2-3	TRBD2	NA	TGTGCCAGCAGCCCGGGACTAGCGGGGGGTCCAGATACGCAGTATTTT	CASSPGLAGGPDTQYF
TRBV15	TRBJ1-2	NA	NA	TGTGCCACCGGGGCCTTCCGGCCGGAGGGCTACACCTTC	CATGAFRPEGYTF
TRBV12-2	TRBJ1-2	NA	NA	TGTGCAAGTCGCTTTTGGGGTTCGTCGGGGGGCAGCGCTAACTATGGCTACACCTTC	CASRFWGSSGGSANYGYTF
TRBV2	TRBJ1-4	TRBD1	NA	TGTGCCAGCAGTGATCCTCGGGACAGGGGTCTATTGGAAAAACTGTTTTTT	CASSDPRDRGLLEKLFF
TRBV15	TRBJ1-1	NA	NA	TGTGCCACCAGCAGTCACCCCAGGGACACTGAAGCTTTCTTT	CATSSHPRDTEAFF
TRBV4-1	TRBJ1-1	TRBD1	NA	TGCGCCAGCAGCGACAGGGAGAACACTGAAGCTTTCTTT	CASSDRENTEAFF
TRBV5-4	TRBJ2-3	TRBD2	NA	TGTGCCAGCAGCTTACCTCCTAGCGGGCCCACAGATACGCAGTATTTT	CASSLPPSGPTDTQYF
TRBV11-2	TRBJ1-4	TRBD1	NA	TGTGCCAGCAGCGTAGACAGGGGGCGGAATGAAAAACTGTTTTTT	CASSVDRGRNEKLFF
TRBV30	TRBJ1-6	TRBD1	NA	TGTGCCTGTGAGACAGGGGCTTCGAATTCACCCCTCCACTTT	CACETGASNSPLHF
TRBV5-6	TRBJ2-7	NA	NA	TGTGCCAGCAGCTCCGGACACTCGAGTCCCTCCTACGAGCAGTACTTC	CASSSGHSSPSYEQYF
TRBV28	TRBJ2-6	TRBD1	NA	TGTGCCAGCAGTTTACCAGGGGGCACATCTGGGGCCAACGTCCTGACTTTC	CASSLPGGTSGANVLTF
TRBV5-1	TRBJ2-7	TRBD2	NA	TGCGCCAGCAGCCCCGACGGGGGGGAAGGGTTGAAGCAGTACTTC	CASSPDGGEGLKQYF
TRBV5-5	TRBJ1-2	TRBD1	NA	TGTGCCAGCAGCTTGGAGTTTACAGGGGGGAACTATGGCTACACCTTC	CASSLEFTGGNYGYTF
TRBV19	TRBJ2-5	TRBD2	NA	TGTGCCAGTAGTGCTAGCGGGGGAGAAGAGACCCAGTACTTC	CASSASGGEETQYF
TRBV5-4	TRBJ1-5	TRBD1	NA	TGTGCCAGCAGCCGGGGGACAGGGGATGGACAGCCCCAGCATTTT	CASSRGTGDGQPQHF
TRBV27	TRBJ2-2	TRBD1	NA	TGTGCCAGCAGGCGACGACAGGGCAACACCGGGGAGCTGTTTTTT	CASRRRQGNTGELFF
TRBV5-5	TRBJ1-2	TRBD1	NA	TGTGCCAGCAGCTTGGCCCCTCAACAGGGGGCTTGGGGCTACACCTTC	CASSLAPQQGAWGYTF
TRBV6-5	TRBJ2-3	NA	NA	TGTGCCAGCAGTTACCAGGGGAGCGCTAGCATTGATACGCAGTATTTT	CASSYQGSASIDTQYF
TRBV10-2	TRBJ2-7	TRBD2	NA	TGCGCCAGCAGGGTTATCGGGACTAGCGACGAGCAGTACTTC	CASRVIGTSDEQYF
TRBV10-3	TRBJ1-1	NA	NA	TGTGCCAGCCAGGGGACTGAAGCTTTCTTT	CASQGTEAFF
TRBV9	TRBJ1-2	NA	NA	TGTGCCAGCAGCGTCGACACCTCTAACTATGGCTACACCTTC	CASSVDTSNYGYTF